Below, 21 T cell receptor beta chains from the same sample are listed, as sequenced in a study of T cells in Graves' hyperthyroidism and ophthalmopathy. TCR beta CDR3 regions were amplified from RNA transcripts. The study used the HTBI primer set for a first-round RT-PCR of the TCR CDR3. TCRdb called the multiplex PCR reads again in MiXCR, with one record for every CDR3 protein. The data hold some 570,000 distinct CDR3 sequences, with 12% to 15% observed a single time. Input material: blood. The receptor set was obtained from a woman aged 18-35 years with Graves' ophthalmopathy.

The chain is built from TRBV6-1 and TRBJ2-1; 9 nucleotides match TRBD1. Germline CDR1 is MNHNS and CDR2 is SASEGT. After removal of 6 bases from V and 7 bases from J, the junction contained 4 bases not matched to a gene. The CDR3 loop spans 13 amino acids. CDR3 region: CASSGTGSNEQFF. The CDR3 DNA reads as TGTGCCAGCAGCGGGACAGGGAGTAATGAGCAGTTCTTC.

The sample holds many counts of this clonotype. The chain carries TRBV7-9 and TRBJ1-1; D perhaps matches TRBD1 (5 bases). Germline V lookup: CDR1 SEHNR, CDR2 FQNEAQ (reference sequence). Trimming took off 3 bases at V and 3 bases at J, with 14 bases between the two ends. This CDR3 has 15 residues. This CDR3 is CASSLRLQGDTEAFF. In nucleotides, the CDR3 is TGTGCCAGCAGCTTGAGGCTGCAGGGAGACACTGAAGCTTTCTTT.

Notes on this clonotype: A much more abundant neighbour one base away suggests this may be a read error. The CDR3 DNA follows: TGTGCCAGCAGTTTGACAGGGTTTGGAAATCAGCCCCAGTATTTT. Protein product: CASSLTGFGNQPQYF. This chain uses TRBV27 with TRBJ1-5; 7 positions match TRBD1. The J call is in doubt because the DNA end fits TRBJ2-3 better. The CDR3 loop spans 15 amino acids. Germline V gives CDR1 MNHEY, CDR2 SMNVEV (reference sequence).

This clonotype has at least ten counts. The chain couples TRBV28 to TRBJ1-1, with 9 bases identical to TRBD1. The CDR3 extends over 14 amino acids. CDR1 is MDHEN and CDR2 is SYDVKM in the germline V gene. J was trimmed by 5 bases and V by 5 bases; bases with no gene match: 6. CDR3 sequence: CASSATGGGTEAFF. The CDR3 DNA is TGTGCCAGCAGTGCCACAGGGGGCGGAACTGAAGCTTTCTTT.

This clonotype was found many times. The chain couples TRBV24-1 to TRBJ1-5; D is ambiguous. The V end was cut by 8 bases, the J end by 2 bases, with 27 bases between. This CDR3 contains 19 residues. The germline V gene encodes CDR1 KGHDR and CDR2 SFDVKD. The CDR3 DNA reads TGTGCCACCAAAGCGGTTCATGGAAGAATAGTTGCGTGCAATCAGCCCCAGCATTTT. It yields the protein CATKAVHGRIVACNQPQHF.

The chain combines TRBV19 with TRBJ2-3, with D perhaps given as TRBD1 or TRBD2 (6 bases each). Between the trimmed V and J ends, which lost 5 bases and 4 bases, there was a span of 10 bases. Germline CDR1 is LNHDA and CDR2 is SQIVND (reference sequence). The CDR3 runs to 13 residues. The CDR3 is CASSAGHADTQYF. The CDR3 DNA sequence: TGTGCCAGTAGTGCGGGACATGCAGATACGCAGTATTTT.

At least ten counts were recorded for this clonotype. This rearrangement joins TRBV12-3 or TRBV12-4 to TRBJ1-5, with D unclear. V was cut by 1 base and J by 4 bases, with 8 bases left in between. The CDR3 sequence is 14 residues long. DNA of the CDR3: TGTGCCAGCAGTTTAGGGCCCACTAATCAGCCCCAGCATTTT. Residues: CASSLGPTNQPQHF.

This clonotype was counted at least ten times. The chain has TRBV2 and TRBJ2-7, with D possibly being TRBD1 (6 bases). The V end lost 5 bases, the J end lost 7 bases, and 24 bases lay between the germline ends. Germline CDR1 SNHLY, CDR2 FYNNEI. There are 16 residues in the CDR3. The CDR3 DNA follows: TGTGCCAGCAGTAATCCGGGAAGGACAGCTAGGGGTGAGCAGTACTTC. Protein: CASSNPGRTARGEQYF.

This clonotype appeared many times. The chain links TRBV7-9 to TRBJ2-7; 7 bases align to TRBD1. V trimming: 0 bases; J trimming: 2 bases; junction bases outside the gene matches: 1. The germline gives CDR1 SEHNR, CDR2 FQNEAQ (reference sequence). The CDR3 runs to 14 residues. In nucleotides, the CDR3 is TGTGCCAGCAGCTTAGCGGGACAGCCCTACGAGCAGTACTTC. Protein product: CASSLAGQPYEQYF.

This clonotype has only one observation. This may arise from a read error, as a much more abundant clone is one base away. The rearrangement joins TRBV29-1 to TRBJ2-7, with 7 bases aligning to TRBD1. CDR1 is SQVTM and CDR2 is ANQGSEA in the germline V gene. The CDR3 is 14 amino acids. The V and J ends lost 7 bases and 1 base, in that order; junction bases with no gene match: 10. The CDR3 loop is CSASQGELSYEQYF. CDR3 nucleotide sequence: TGCAGCGCAAGCCAGGGGGAGCTTTCCTACGAGCAGTACTTC.

The chain couples TRBV6-2 or TRBV6-3 to TRBJ1-6; D ambiguous. This CDR3 has 13 amino acids. The germline CDR1 and CDR2 sequences are MNHEY and SVGEGT. The V end was cut by 7 bases, the J end by 9 bases, with 13 bases between. Written as DNA, the CDR3 is TGTGCCAGCAAGAGTAGGCTGGGTTCACCCCTCCACTTT. Residues: CASKSRLGSPLHF.

This clonotype was recorded at least ten times. The genes are TRBV27 and TRBJ2-1, with 10 nucleotides matching TRBD1. Germline CDR1 is MNHEY and CDR2 is SMNVEV (reference sequence). The CDR3 covers 15 residues. J was trimmed by 3 bases and V by 5 bases; bases with no gene match: 4. The CDR3 bases are TGTGCCAGCAGTCAACGGACAGGGGGCTACAATGAGCAGTTCTTC. This gives the protein CASSQRTGGYNEQFF.

This clonotype was detected many times. The gene calls are TRBV2 and TRBJ2-3; 14 bases are a match to TRBD2. Germline V CDR1 and CDR2: SNHLY, FYNNEI. V shed 6 bases and J 5 bases; nucleotides not matched to a gene: 7. CDR3 length: 16 residues. The DNA for the CDR3 is TGTGCCAGCAGCGTGGGACTAGCGGGAGCCCTAGATACGCAGTATTTT. This translates into CASSVGLAGALDTQYF.

J is TRBJ2-2 and V is TRBV7-9; no clear D gene. The length of the CDR3 is 18 residues. The V end was cut by 0 bases, the J end by 1 base, with 15 bases between. Per the germline V gene, CDR1 is SEHNR and CDR2 is FQNEAQ (reference sequence). This CDR3 is CASSLAGVGSMNTGELFF. As DNA, the CDR3 is TGTGCCAGCAGCTTAGCCGGCGTAGGCTCCATGAACACCGGGGAGCTGTTTTTT.

This clonotype was detected only a few times. The chain employs TRBV15 and TRBJ1-2, with no clear D. Germline lookup yields CDR1 LNHNV and CDR2 YYDKDF (reference sequence). The V end lost 0 bases, the J end lost 4 bases, and 9 bases lay between the germline ends. This CDR3 is 14 amino acids long. CDR3 loop: CATSRENDFYGYTF. CDR3 DNA: TGTGCCACCAGCAGAGAAAACGACTTCTATGGCTACACCTTC.

Comment on this clonotype: A read error is possible here, since a much larger clone lies one base away. This chain joins TRBV6-1 and TRBJ2-6; TRBD2 is a possible D gene (6 bases). Germline values: CDR1 MNHNS, CDR2 SASEGT. The V and J ends lost 5 bases and 0 bases respectively, with 14 bases between them. The CDR3 length is 17 residues. CDR3 DNA: TGTGCCAGCAGTCCAATTGGGGGGAACTCTGGGGCCAACGTCCTGACTTTC. Translated: CASSPIGGNSGANVLTF.

This clonotype has just a few counts. The rearrangement joins TRBV29-1 to TRBJ1-1, with 8 nucleotides matching TRBD1. J gave up 6 bases and V 5 bases, and 2 bases lay outside the gene matches. This CDR3 is built from 11 residues. Germline CDR1 SQVTM, CDR2 ANQGSEA. The CDR3, as DNA: TGCAGCGTTTCGGACAGGGCTGAAGCTTTCTTT. This sequence encodes CSVSDRAEAFF.

Concerning this clonotype: One base away lies a much larger clone, so this may be a sequencing read error. As the CDR3 is not closed by the conserved phenylalanine or tryptophan, this likely results from a read error. This chain uses TRBV5-1 with TRBJ2-1; D not certain. This CDR3 is built from 15 residues. Trimming cost V 0 bases and J 2 bases, with 9 bases left between them. Germline values: CDR1 SGHRS, CDR2 YFSETQ. The CDR3 region has the DNA TGCGCCAGCAGCTTGGAAAGGACCACCTACAATGAGCAGTTCCTC. It is translated as CASSLERTTYNEQFL.

This clonotype was recorded at least ten times. The rearrangement uses TRBV10-3 and TRBJ1-1; TRBD1 matches at 7 bases. Germline V gives CDR1 ENHRY, CDR2 SYGVKD. V was clipped by 10 bases and J by 2 bases; unmatched bases: 4. The length of the CDR3 is 12 residues. The CDR3 is CATRDRNTEAFF. CDR3 in DNA: TGTGCCACCCGGGACAGAAACACTGAAGCTTTCTTT.

The chain couples TRBV19 to TRBJ1-6; 8 positions agree with TRBD1. The CDR3 consists of 15 residues. The germline V gene has CDR1 LNHDA and CDR2 SQIVND (reference sequence). V shed 3 bases and J 6 bases; nucleotides not matched to a gene: 4. The CDR3 sequence: CASSIMTGVNSPLHF. The CDR3 nucleotides are TGTGCCAGTAGTATCATGACAGGGGTTAATTCACCCCTCCACTTT.

As DNA, the CDR3 is TGCAGTGCTGTAGCGGGAGAGTACTACGAGCAGTACTTC. It encodes CSAVAGEYYEQYF. The V and J genes are TRBV20-1 and TRBJ2-7; TRBD2 matches at 9 bases. The CDR3 totals 13 residues. Germline lookup yields CDR1 DFQATT and CDR2 SNEGSKA (reference sequence). The ends lost 5 bases at V and 3 bases at J; junction bases unmatched: 5.